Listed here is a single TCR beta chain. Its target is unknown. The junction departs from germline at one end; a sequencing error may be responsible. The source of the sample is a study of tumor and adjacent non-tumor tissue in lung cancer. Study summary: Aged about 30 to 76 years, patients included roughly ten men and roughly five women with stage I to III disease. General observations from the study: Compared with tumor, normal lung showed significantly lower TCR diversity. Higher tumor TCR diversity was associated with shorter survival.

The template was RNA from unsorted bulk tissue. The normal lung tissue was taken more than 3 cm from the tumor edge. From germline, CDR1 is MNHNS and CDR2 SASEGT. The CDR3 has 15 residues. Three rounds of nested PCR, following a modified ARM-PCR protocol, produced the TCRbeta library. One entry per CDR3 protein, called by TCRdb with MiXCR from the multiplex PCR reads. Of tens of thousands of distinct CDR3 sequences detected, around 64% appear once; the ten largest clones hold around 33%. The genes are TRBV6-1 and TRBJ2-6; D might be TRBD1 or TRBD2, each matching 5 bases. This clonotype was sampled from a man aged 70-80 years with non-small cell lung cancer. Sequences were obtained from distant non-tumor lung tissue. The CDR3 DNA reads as TGTGCCAGCAGCGGGACGTCCTCTGGGGCCAACGTCCAGACTTTC. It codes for CASSGTSSGANVQTF.